The source of this T cell receptor (beta chain) is a study of T-cell memory formation after mild COVID-19. Study results and limitations: Among clones contracting day 15 to 85, CD4/CD8 was balanced, whereas later expanders leaned CD4+. Some SARS-CoV-2-responding clones were already detected in memory before infection.

Constant-segment primers served in 5'RACE that generated TCR alpha and TCR beta cDNA libraries bearing sample barcodes and UMIs. From the 5' RACE reads, TCRdb called clonotypes with MiXCR, one entry per CDR3 protein. The data show 300,000 or so distinct CDR3 sequences, approximately 15% seen once. This clonotype has just a few counts. Its antigen is not known. The CDR3 is 11 amino acids. The germline V gene encodes CDR1 SQVTM and CDR2 ANQGSEA. Trimming removed 7 bases at V and 8 bases at J, with 14 bases between. The V gene is TRBV29-1, the J gene TRBJ1-2, with TRBD1 as a possible D gene (5 bases). This receptor was taken from a man younger than 35 who had mild COVID-19 (a few samples of this study predate the infection). Cell type and time point are not known. Input material: PBMCs or a T cell subset sorted from them (not recorded which). CDR3 coding DNA: TGCAGCGCTGGGATGGGGGTCGGCTACACCTTC. This sequence encodes CSAGMGVGYTF.